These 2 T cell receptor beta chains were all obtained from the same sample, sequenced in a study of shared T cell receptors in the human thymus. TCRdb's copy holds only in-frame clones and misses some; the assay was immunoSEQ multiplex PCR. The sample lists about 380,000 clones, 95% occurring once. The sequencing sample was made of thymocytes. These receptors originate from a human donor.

The CDR3 here is CASSLGPGLAVQETQYF. CDR3 DNA: TGTGCCAGCAGCTTAGGTCCGGGACTAGCGGTCCAAGAGACCCAGTACTTC. The V call is TRBV5-5, the J call TRBJ2-5; 11 bases match TRBD2. The CDR3 is made up of 17 amino acids. The V gene end was trimmed by 2 bases and the J gene end by 1 base; junction bases not matched to a gene: 7. Germline CDR1 is SGHKS and CDR2 is YYEKEE (reference sequence).

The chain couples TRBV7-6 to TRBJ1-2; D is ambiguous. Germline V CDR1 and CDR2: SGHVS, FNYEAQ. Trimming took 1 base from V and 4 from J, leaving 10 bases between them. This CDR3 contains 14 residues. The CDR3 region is CASSLEPEGYGYTF. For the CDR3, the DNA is TGTGCCAGCAGCTTAGAACCTGAGGGCTATGGCTACACCTTC.